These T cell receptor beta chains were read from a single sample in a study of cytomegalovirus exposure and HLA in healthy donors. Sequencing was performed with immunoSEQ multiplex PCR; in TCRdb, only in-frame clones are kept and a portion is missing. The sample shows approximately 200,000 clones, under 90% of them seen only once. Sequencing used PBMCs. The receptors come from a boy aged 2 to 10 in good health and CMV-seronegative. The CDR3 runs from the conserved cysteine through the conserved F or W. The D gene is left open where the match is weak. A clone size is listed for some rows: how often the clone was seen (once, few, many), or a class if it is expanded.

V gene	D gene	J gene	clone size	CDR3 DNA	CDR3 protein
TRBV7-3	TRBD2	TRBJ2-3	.	TGTGCCAGCAGCCATAGCGGGGGGTCCACAGATACGCAGTATTTT	CASSHSGGSTDTQYF
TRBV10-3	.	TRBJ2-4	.	TGTGCCATCAGTGCACTAGCCAAAAACATTCAGTACTTC	CAISALAKNIQYF
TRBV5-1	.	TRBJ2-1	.	TGCGCCAGCAGCTTGGGCGGGGGCTGGAATGAGCAGTTCTTC	CASSLGGGWNEQFF
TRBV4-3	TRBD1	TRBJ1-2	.	TGCGCCAGCAGCCCGAGGAGGACAGGGGCAGGCTACACCTTC	CASSPRRTGAGYTF
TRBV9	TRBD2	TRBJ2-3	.	TGTGCCAGCAGCGGCAGCAATCGCGGGGGACCAGGCACAGATACGCAGTATTTT	CASSGSNRGGPGTDTQYF
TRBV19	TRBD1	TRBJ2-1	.	TGTGCCAGTGGACAGGGGGGACTGCGGGGGTCCTACAATGAGCAGTTCTTC	CASGQGGLRGSYNEQFF
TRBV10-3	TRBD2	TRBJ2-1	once	TGTGCCATCGGACCGGGACTAGTCCACAATGAGCAGTTCTTC	CAIGPGLVHNEQFF
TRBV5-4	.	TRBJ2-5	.	TGTGCCAGCAGCCAACGGGGAGAGACCCAGTACTTC	CASSQRGETQYF
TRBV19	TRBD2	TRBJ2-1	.	TGTGCCAGTAGGTCTAGCGGGGTCTACAATGAGCAGTTCTTC	CASRSSGVYNEQFF
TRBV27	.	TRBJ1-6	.	TGTGCCAGCAGTTTACAGGGTGAACCCCTCCACTTT	CASSLQGEPLHF
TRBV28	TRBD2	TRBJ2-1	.	TGTGCCAGCAGTTCCTCTAGCGGGGGAGGCAACAATGAGCAGTTCTTC	CASSSSSGGGNNEQFF